This is a list of T cell receptor beta chains from one sample in a study of sequential checkpoint blockade in melanoma. Assay: immunoSEQ multiplex PCR; the TCRdb copy retains only in-frame clones and omits some. The sample yields under 13,000 clones, roughly two thirds seen once. The material sequenced was CD8+ T cells sorted from blood (inferred from file names), taken from a patient given nivolumab and ipilimumab in sequence. The receptors were sampled from a human donor with melanoma. Each CDR3 is given with its conserved first and last residue. The D gene is left open where the match is weak. The size of a clone is reported for some rows only, either as once, few or many, or as a class for expanded clones.

clone_size d_call j_call v_call cdr3_nt cdr3_aa
once . TRBJ2-1 TRBV29-1 TGCAGCGTTGCACTTTACAATGAGCAGTTCTTC CSVALYNEQFF
. TRBD1 TRBJ1-1 TRBV27 TGTGCCAGCAGCCTCGGACAGGGCGACACTGAAGCTTTCTTT CASSLGQGDTEAFF
. TRBD1 TRBJ2-4 TRBV28 TGTGCCAGCAGAGGGACAGGGCAGCACATTCAGTACTTC CASRGTGQHIQYF
. . TRBJ2-7 TRBV4-1 TGCGCCAGCAGCCAAGCGTCTAACAGGGCCTACGAGCAGTACTTC CASSQASNRAYEQYF
. TRBD2 TRBJ2-1 TRBV27 TGTGCCAGCAGTTTAGGTCCTAGCGGGTTGTACAATGAGCAGTTCTTC CASSLGPSGLYNEQFF
. . TRBJ2-1 TRBV6-5 TGTGCCAGCAGGACGGGGTTTAGGTGGGATGAGCAGTTCTTC CASRTGFRWDEQFF
. . TRBJ2-7 TRBV4-3 TGCGCCAGCAGCCAAGTCCTAGGAGGGTACGAGCAGTACTTC CASSQVLGGYEQYF
few TRBD2 TRBJ2-7 TRBV5-1 TGCGCCAGCAGCTTTCGGGGGGGGCTGGACGAGCAGTACTTC CASSFRGGLDEQYF
. . TRBJ2-3 TRBV6-5 TGTGCCAGCAGTTACCTGGGGGGAGATACGCAGTATTTT CASSYLGGDTQYF
. TRBD1 TRBJ1-5 TRBV6-5 TGTGCCAGCAGACGGACAGGGCGCAATCAGCCCCAGCATTTT CASRRTGRNQPQHF
. . TRBJ2-7 TRBV6-6 TGTGCCAGCAGGTCCGACTCCAGGGGCGAGCAGTACTTC CASRSDSRGEQYF
few TRBD2 TRBJ2-1 TRBV6-6 TGTGCCAGCAGCACCGGGCTAGCGGGATTCCCGTTCTTC CASSTGLAGFPFF